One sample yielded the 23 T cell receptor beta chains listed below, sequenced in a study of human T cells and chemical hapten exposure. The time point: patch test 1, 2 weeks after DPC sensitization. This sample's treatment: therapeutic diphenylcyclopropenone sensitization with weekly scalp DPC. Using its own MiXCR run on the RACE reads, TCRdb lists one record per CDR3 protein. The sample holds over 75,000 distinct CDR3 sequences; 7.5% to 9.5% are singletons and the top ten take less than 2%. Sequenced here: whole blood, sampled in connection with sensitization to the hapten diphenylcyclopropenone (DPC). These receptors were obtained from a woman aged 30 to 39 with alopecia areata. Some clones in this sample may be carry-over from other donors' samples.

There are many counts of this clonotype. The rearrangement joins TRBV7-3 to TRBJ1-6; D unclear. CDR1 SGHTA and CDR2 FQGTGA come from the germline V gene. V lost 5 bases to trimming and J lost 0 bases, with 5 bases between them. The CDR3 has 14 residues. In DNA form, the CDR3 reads TGTGCCAGCAGCCGCCTCTCCTATAATTCACCCCTCCACTTT. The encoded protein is CASSRLSYNSPLHF.

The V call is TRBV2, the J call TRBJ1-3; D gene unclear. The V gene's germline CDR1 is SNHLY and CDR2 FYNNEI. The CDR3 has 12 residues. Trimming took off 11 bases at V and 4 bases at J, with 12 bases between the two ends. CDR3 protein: CASRPQGNTIYF. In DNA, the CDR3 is TGTGCCTCAAGACCCCAAGGAAACACCATATATTTT.

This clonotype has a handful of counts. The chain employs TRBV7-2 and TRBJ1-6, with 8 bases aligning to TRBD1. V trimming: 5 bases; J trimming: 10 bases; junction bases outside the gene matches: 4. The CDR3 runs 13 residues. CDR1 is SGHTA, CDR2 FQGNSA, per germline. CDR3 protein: CASSTGGRSPLHF. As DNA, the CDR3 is TGTGCCAGCAGCACAGGGGGTAGGTCACCCCTCCACTTT.

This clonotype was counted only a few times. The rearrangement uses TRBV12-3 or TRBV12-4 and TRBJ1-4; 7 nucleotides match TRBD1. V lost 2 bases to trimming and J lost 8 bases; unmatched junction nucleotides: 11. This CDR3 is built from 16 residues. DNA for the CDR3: TGTGCCAGCAGTTTAAGGCGACAGGGATGTGTGGAAAAACTGTTTTTT. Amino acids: CASSLRRQGCVEKLFF.

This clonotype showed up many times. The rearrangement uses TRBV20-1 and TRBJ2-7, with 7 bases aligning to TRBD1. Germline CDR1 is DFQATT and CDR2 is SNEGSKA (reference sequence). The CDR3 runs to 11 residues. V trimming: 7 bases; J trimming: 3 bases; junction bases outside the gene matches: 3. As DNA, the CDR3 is TGCAGTGGACAGGGTAGCTACGAGCAGTACTTC. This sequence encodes CSGQGSYEQYF.

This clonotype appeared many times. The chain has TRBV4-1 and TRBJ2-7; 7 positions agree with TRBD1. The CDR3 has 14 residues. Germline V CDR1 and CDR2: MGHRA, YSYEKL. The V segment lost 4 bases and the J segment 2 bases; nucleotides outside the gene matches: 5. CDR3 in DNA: TGCGCCAGCAGCCCACGGACAGGAACCTACGAGCAGTACTTC. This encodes CASSPRTGTYEQYF.

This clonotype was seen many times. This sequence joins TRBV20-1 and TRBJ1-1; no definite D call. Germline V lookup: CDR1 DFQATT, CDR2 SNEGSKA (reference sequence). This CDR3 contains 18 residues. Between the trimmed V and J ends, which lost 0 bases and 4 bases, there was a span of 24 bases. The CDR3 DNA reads TGCAGTGCTAGAGACGAGATTATCCGGGAGGGAGTAGTCACTGAAGCTTTCTTT. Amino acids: CSARDEIIREGVVTEAFF.

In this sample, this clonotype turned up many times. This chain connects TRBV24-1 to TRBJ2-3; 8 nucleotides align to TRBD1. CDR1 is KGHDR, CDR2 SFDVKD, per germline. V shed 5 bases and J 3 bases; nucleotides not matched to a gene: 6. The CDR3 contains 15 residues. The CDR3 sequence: CATSVSTGATDTQYF. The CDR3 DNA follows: TGTGCCACCAGTGTCTCGACAGGGGCGACAGATACGCAGTATTTT.

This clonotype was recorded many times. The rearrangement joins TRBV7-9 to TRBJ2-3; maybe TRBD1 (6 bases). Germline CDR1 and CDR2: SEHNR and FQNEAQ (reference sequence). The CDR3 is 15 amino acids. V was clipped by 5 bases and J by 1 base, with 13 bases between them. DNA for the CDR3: TGTGCCAGCAGCGTAAGTGCAGGGGGCACAGATACGCAGTATTTT. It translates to CASSVSAGGTDTQYF.

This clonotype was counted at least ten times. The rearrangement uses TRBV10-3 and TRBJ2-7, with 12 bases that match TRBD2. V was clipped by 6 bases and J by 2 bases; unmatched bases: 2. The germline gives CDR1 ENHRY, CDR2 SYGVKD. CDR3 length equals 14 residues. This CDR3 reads CAISSSGGAYEQYF. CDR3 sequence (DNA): TGTGCCATCAGCTCTAGCGGGGGGGCCTACGAGCAGTACTTC.

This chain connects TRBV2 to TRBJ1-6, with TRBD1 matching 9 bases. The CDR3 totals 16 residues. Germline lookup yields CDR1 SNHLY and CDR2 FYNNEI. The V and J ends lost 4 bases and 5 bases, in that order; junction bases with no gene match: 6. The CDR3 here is CASSGGTGFHNSPLHF. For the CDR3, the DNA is TGTGCCAGCAGTGGAGGGACAGGGTTCCATAATTCACCCCTCCACTTT.

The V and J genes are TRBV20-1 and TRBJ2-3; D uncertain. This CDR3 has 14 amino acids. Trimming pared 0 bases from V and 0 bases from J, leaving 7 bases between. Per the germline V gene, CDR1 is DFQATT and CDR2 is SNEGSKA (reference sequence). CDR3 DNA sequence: TGCAGTGCTAGAGATCCAAGAAGCACAGATACGCAGTATTTT. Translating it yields CSARDPRSTDTQYF.

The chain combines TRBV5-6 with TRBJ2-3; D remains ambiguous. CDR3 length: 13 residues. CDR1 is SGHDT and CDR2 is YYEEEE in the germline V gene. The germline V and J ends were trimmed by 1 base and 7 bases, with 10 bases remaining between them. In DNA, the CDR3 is TGTGCCAGCAGCTTGAATGGTCCAAATACGCAGTATTTT. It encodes CASSLNGPNTQYF.

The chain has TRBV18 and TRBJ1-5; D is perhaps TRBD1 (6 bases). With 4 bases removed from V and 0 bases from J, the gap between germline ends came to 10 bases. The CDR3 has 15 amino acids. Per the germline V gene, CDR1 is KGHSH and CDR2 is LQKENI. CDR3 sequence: CASSQRTDSNQPQHF. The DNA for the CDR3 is TGTGCCAGCTCACAGAGGACAGATAGCAATCAGCCCCAGCATTTT.

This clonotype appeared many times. CDR3 nucleotides: TGTGCCAGCCGAACCCCGGAGGGGGCTGGGTCTGGAAACACCATATATTTT. Amino acid sequence: CASRTPEGAGSGNTIYF. The genes are TRBV21-1 and TRBJ1-3; TRBD1 is the table's D call and was not checked against the DNA. TRBV21-1 is flagged as a pseudogene. The CDR3 sequence is 17 residues long.

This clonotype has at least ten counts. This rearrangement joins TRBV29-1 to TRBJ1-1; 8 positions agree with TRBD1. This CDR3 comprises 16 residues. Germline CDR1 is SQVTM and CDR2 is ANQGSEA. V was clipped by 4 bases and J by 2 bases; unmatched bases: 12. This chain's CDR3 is CSVGSLRGQDNTEAFF. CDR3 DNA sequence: TGCAGCGTTGGGTCCTTAAGGGGACAGGATAACACTGAAGCTTTCTTT.

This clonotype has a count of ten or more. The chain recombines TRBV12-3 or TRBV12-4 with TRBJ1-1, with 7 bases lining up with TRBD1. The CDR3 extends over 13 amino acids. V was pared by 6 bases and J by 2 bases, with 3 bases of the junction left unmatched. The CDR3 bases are TGTGCCAGCAGGGGGACAGCAAACACTGAAGCTTTCTTT. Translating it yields CASRGTANTEAFF.

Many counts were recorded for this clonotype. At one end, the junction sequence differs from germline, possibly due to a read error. The CDR3 region is CASSRTGGGIANEKLFF. The CDR3, as DNA: TGTGCTAGCAGCCGGACAGGGGGCGGAATAGCTAATGAAAAACTGTTTTTT. J is TRBJ1-4 and V is TRBV7-7; 11 bases fit TRBD1. The CDR3 consists of 17 residues. CDR1 SSHAT and CDR2 FNYEAQ come from the germline V gene (reference sequence).

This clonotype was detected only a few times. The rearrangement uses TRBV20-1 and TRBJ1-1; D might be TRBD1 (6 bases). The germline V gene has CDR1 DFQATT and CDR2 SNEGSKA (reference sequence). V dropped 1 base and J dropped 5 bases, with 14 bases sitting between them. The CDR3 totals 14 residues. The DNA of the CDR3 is TGCAGTGCTAGAGCGGGGGGGCTCGGGACTGAAGCTTTCTTT. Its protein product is CSARAGGLGTEAFF.

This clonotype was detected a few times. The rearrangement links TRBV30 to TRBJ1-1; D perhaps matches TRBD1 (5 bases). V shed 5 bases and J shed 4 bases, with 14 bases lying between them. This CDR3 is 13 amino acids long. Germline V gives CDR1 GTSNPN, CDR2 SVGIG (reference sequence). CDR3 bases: TGTGCCTGGGAGCACGACAGCCCCACTGAAGCTTTCTTT. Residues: CAWEHDSPTEAFF.

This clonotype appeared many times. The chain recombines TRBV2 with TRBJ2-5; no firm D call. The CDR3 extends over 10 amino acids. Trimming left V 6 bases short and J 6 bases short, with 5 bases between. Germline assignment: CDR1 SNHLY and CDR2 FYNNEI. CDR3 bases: TGTGCCAGCAGGACGAAGACCCAGTACTTC. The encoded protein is CASRTKTQYF.

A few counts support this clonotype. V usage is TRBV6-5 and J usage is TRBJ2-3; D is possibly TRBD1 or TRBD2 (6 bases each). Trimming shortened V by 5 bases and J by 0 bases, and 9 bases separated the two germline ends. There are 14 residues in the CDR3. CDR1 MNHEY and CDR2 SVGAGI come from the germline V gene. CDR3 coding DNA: TGTGCCAGCAGTCGGGGGCGTAGCACAGATACGCAGTATTTT. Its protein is CASSRGRSTDTQYF.

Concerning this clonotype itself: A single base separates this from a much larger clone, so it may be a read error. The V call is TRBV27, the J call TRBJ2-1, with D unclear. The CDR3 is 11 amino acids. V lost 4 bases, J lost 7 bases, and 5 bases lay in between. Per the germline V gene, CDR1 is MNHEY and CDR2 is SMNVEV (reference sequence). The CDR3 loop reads CASSCRNEQFF. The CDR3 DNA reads TGTGCCAGCAGTTGTAGAAATGAGCAGTTCTTC.